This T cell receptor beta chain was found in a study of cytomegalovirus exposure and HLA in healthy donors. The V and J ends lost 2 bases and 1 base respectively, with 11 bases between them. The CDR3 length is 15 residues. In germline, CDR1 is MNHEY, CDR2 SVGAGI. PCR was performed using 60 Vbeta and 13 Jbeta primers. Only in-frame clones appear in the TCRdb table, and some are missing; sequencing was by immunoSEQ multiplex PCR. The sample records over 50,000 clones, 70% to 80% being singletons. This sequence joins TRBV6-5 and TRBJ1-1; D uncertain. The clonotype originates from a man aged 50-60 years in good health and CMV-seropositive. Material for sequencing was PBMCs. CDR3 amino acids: CASSYLGVPNTEAFF. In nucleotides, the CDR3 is TGTGCCAGCAGTTACCTGGGCGTCCCGAACACTGAAGCTTTCTTT.